This T cell receptor beta chain was sequenced for a study of blood T cell repertoires in COVID-19. Overall study context: COVID-19 samples, acute and convalescent, were from the United States, Italy and Spain.

Germline V CDR1 and CDR2: PRHDT, FYEKMQ (reference sequence). V gave up 3 bases and J gave up 2 bases, with 7 bases separating them. The CDR3 is 13 amino acids. This table comes from immunoSEQ multiplex PCR, and its TCRdb copy is limited to in-frame clones, with some not included. Counted here are tens of thousands of clones, less than 90% occurring once; the ten biggest clones make up roughly 4%. The rearrangement uses TRBV13 and TRBJ1-2; D is ambiguous. Sequenced sample: peripheral blood. The sequence was obtained from a man between 50 and 59 years old with acute or convalescent COVID-19. CDR3 nucleotide sequence: TGTGCCAGCAGCTTTCCGGAGAACTATGGCTACACCTTC. Translating gives CASSFPENYGYTF.